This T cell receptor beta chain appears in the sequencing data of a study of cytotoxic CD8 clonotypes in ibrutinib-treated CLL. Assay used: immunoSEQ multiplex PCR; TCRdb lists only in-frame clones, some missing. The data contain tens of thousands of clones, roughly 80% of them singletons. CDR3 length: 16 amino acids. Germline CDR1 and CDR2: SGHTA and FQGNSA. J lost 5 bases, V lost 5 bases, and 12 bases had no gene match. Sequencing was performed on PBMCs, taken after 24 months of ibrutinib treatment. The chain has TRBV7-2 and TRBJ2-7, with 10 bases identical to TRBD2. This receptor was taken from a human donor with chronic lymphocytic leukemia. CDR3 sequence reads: CASSQPPSGSINEQYF. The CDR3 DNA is TGTGCCAGCAGCCAGCCCCCTAGCGGGAGTATCAACGAGCAGTACTTC.